Listed here is a single T cell receptor (beta chain). Antigen specificity is unknown. Repertoires were generated with immunoSEQ multiplex PCR, while TCRdb's copy carries only in-frame clones and drops some. The data contain 140,000 to 150,000 clones, roughly nine tenths of them seen just once; the ten biggest clones take up 4%. This sample is drawn from a study of T cell responses to AZD1222 COVID-19 vaccine. With 3 bases clipped from V and 2 bases from J, the junction kept 7 bases outside the gene matches. CDR3 length: 16 residues. Germline V lookup: CDR1 KGHSH, CDR2 LQKENI. Pooling of second doses given at about 4 or about 12 weeks was done. Whole-study results and caveats: Nearly half of spike-specific TCRs reportedly target variant regions that are unmutated in the B.1.351 and B.1.1.7 variants.

The source material was peripheral blood, sampled 28 days after the second AZD1222 dose. This chain connects TRBV18 to TRBJ1-1, with 9 bases matching TRBD1. This TCR came from an adult who received the AZD1222 COVID-19 vaccine. For the CDR3, the DNA is TGTGCCAGCTCACCTAGGACAGGGGACATAAACACTGAAGCTTTCTTT. Amino acids: CASSPRTGDINTEAFF. The variable domain in full, completed from reference TRBV18 and TRBJ1-1, reads NAGVMQNPRHLVRRRGQEARLRCSPMKGHSHVYWYRQLPEEGLKFMVYLQKENIIDESGMPKERFSAEFPKEGPSILRIQQVVRGDSAAYFCASSPRTGDINTEAFFGQGTRLTVV.